This T cell receptor beta chain was sequenced during a study of OX40 agonist ivuxolimab in advanced cancers. As for the study in general: At roughly 83% male, the cohort had a mean age of approximately 64 years, ranging from about 20 to 80.

This clone was seen a single time. The method was immunoSEQ multiplex PCR; TCRdb's version includes in-frame clones alone and lacks a portion of them. Here the sample spans some 80,000 clones, 84% being singletons. Germline CDR1 reads SGHTA; CDR2 reads FQGNSA. The CDR3 is 14 residues long. The chain recombines TRBV7-2 with TRBJ2-5, with a weak D call TRBD2 (5 bases). The tail of the sequence fits TRBJ2-7 better, so the J call may be wrong. This receptor was taken from an adult with an advanced solid tumor such as melanoma, head and neck, liver or kidney cancer. Sample: CD4+ or CD8+ T cells sorted from blood, taken in a trial of the OX40 agonist ivuxolimab. The DNA of the CDR3 is TGTGCCAGCAGCTTAGGAGGGATCTCCTACGAGCAGTACTTC. It translates to CASSLGGISYEQYF.